This paragraph covers one T cell receptor beta chain sequence. What it binds is not known. This entry is derived from a study of blood T cells in healthy people across ages. Germline V gene lookup returns CDR1 SGDLS and CDR2 YYNGEE. The CDR3 length is 13 residues. Study-wide results and caveats: Expanded clonotype shifts may have been confounded, as the donors had an unknown CMV status. Aged donors had fewer naive CD4+ cells and lower diversity than long-lived donors.

Sample-barcoded 5' priming and a J-beta primer mix drove a second PCR of about 6 to 12 cycles. TCRdb re-called the 5' RACE reads with MiXCR, one entry per CDR3 protein. Of 600,000 to 1,000,000 distinct CDR3 sequences listed, around a quarter are singletons. These data were likewise used in another study, on T cells of mothers and their children. As that report states: From each mother came over 8.5 million TCR beta CDR3 reads, and from each child came around 2.7 million.

This chain links TRBV9 with TRBJ2-5; D might be TRBD2 (5 bases). The J call is in doubt because the DNA end fits TRBJ2-7 better. Sequencing used blood. The origin of this receptor is a boy between 5 and 17 years old in good health. This chain's CDR3 is CASSGGDGYEQYF. DNA of the CDR3: TGTGCCAGCAGCGGGGGAGACGGCTACGAGCAGTACTTC.